The 5 T cell receptor beta chains in this list originate from one sample, sequenced in a study of cytotoxic CD8 clonotypes in ibrutinib-treated CLL (dated by TCRdb to 2020 to 2023). The library was made by the immunoSEQ multiplex PCR assay. This immuneACCESS table, as held by TCRdb, lists in-frame sequences with V and J called but not all clones. Of the missing ones, under half trace to an unresolved V gene in checked studies; the others have no known cause. Present in this sample are some 140,000 clones, around 90% of which were seen just once. The top ten clonotypes cover roughly 10% of the sample. The meaning of the sample's time point label: about eleven months on ibrutinib. The sample in question was PBMCs, obtained after 12 months of ibrutinib treatment. The source is a human donor with chronic lymphocytic leukemia.

J is TRBJ2-5 and V is TRBV20-1; TRBD2 might be the D (5 bases). The length of the CDR3 is 11 residues. Per germline, CDR1 DFQATT and CDR2 SNEGSKA (reference sequence). Trimming left V 6 bases short and J 3 bases short, with 8 bases between. CDR3 sequence: CSARGKETQYF. In DNA, the CDR3 is TGCAGTGCACGGGGAAAAGAGACCCAGTACTTC.

The rearrangement joins TRBV5-4 to TRBJ2-2; 9 positions match TRBD2. Looked up from germline, CDR1 is SGHNT and CDR2 is YYREEE (reference sequence). This CDR3 is built from 16 residues. The V segment lost 4 bases and the J segment 6 bases; nucleotides outside the gene matches: 10. CDR3 sequence (DNA): TGTGCCAGCAGCCTCGGCGGGGCGGGAGGGGCCGGGGAGCTGTTTTTT. Its translation is CASSLGGAGGAGELFF.

This chain joins TRBV7-3 and TRBJ2-3, with D hard to call. The length of the CDR3 is 16 residues. CDR1 and CDR2 (germline): SGHTA, FQGTGA. V lost 5 bases and J 3 bases, leaving 18 bases between the germline ends. This chain's CDR3 is CASSAEPLRVTDTQYF. The CDR3 nucleotides are TGTGCCAGCAGCGCCGAACCACTTCGGGTAACAGATACGCAGTATTTT.

This clone was recorded a few times. The chain recombines TRBV19 with TRBJ1-5; 7 bases align to TRBD1. Trimming took 3 bases from V and 3 from J; bases not matched to a gene: 8. The CDR3 sequence is 16 residues long. Germline V gene lookup returns CDR1 LNHDA and CDR2 SQIVND (reference sequence). DNA of the CDR3: TGTGCCAGTAGTATTTTGCGGACAGGCCACAATCAGCCCCAGCATTTT. This gives the protein CASSILRTGHNQPQHF.

The rearrangement joins TRBV7-6 to TRBJ2-1; 10 nucleotides line up with TRBD2. The V segment lost 4 bases and the J segment 6 bases; nucleotides outside the gene matches: 3. The CDR3 covers 14 residues. CDR1 is SGHVS and CDR2 is FNYEAQ in the germline V gene. The CDR3 sequence is CASSSGTSVNEQFF. CDR3 nucleotide sequence: TGTGCCAGCAGCTCGGGGACTAGCGTCAATGAGCAGTTCTTC.